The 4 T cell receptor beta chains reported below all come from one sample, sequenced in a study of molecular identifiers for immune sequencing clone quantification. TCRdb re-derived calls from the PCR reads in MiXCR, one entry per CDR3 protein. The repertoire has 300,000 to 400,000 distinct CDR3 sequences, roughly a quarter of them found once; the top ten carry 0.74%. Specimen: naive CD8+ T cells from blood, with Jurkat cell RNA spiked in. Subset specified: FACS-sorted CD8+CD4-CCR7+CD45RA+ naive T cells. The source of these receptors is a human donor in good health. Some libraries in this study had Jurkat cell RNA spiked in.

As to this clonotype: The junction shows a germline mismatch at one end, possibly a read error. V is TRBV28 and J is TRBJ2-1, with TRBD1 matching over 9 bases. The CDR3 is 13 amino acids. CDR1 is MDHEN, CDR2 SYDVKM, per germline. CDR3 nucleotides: TGTGCCAGTCGGGACAGGGTTATCGATGAGCAGTCCTTC. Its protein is CASRDRVIDEQSF.

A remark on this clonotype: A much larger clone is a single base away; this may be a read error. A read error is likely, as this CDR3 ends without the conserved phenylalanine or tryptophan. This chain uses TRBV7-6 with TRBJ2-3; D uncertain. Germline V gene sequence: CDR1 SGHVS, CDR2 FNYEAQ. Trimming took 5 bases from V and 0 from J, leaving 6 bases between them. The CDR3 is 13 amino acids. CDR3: CASSTMSTDTQYS. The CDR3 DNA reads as TGTGCCAGCAGCACCATGAGCACAGATACGCAGTATTCT.

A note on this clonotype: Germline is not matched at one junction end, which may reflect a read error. The CDR3 nucleotides are TGTGCCAGCAGCCCCGTGACGGGAAGTATGTACCAAGAGACCCAGTGCTTC. Amino acids: CASSPVTGSMYQETQCF. The rearrangement uses TRBV5-3 and TRBJ2-5; possibly TRBD2 for D (5 bases). TRBV5-3 is an ORF; its function is uncertain. The CDR3 covers 17 residues.

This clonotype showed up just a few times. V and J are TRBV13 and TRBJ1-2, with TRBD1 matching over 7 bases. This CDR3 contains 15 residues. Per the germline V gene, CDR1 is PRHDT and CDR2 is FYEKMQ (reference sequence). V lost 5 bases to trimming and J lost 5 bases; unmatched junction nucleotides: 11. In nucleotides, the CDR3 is TGTGCCAGCAGCCCGGGGACAGCGGATGTATATGGCTACACCTTC. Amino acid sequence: CASSPGTADVYGYTF.